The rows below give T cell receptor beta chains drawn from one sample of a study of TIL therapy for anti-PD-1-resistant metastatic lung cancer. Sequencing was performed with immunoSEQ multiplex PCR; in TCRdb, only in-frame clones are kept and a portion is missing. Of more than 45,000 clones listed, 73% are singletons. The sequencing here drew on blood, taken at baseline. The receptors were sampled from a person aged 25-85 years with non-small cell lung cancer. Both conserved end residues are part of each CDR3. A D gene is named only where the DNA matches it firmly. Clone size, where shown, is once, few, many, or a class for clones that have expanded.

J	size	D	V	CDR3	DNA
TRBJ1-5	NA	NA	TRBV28	CASSSTGSSNQPQHF	TGTGCCAGCAGTTCTACGGGGTCTAGCAATCAGCCCCAGCATTTT
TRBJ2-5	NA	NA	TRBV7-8	CASSLADGRGMAQYF	TGTGCCAGCAGCTTAGCGGATGGACGGGGAATGGCCCAGTACTTC
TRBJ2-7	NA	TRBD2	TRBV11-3	CASSPGTSGRREQYF	TGTGCCAGCAGCCCGGGGACTAGCGGACGACGGGAGCAGTACTTC
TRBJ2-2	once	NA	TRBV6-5	CASSYLQGNTGELFF	TGTGCCAGCAGTTATTTACAGGGAAACACCGGGGAGCTGTTTTTT
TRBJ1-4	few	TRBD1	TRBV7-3	CASSRGAGGGEKLFF	TGTGCCAGCAGCCGAGGGGCAGGGGGAGGGGAAAAACTGTTTTTT
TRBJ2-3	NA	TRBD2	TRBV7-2	CASSLAIRTSGASDTQYF	TGTGCCAGCAGCTTAGCCATCAGGACTAGCGGGGCCTCGGATACGCAGTATTTT
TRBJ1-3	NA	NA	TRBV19	CASQSSSGNTIYF	TGTGCCAGTCAGTCCAGCTCTGGAAACACCATATATTTT
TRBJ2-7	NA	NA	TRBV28	CASSFQGPGGDYEQYF	TGTGCCAGCAGTTTTCAGGGGCCTGGGGGGGACTACGAGCAGTACTTC
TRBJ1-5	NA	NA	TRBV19	CASIGGASSASNQPQHF	TGTGCCAGTATAGGAGGGGCTTCTAGCGCCAGCAATCAGCCCCAGCATTTT
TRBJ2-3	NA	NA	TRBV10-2	CASSARMERLDTQYF	TGCGCCAGCAGTGCGAGGATGGAGCGTTTAGATACGCAGTATTTT
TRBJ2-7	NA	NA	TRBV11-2	CASSLEPSSYEQYF	TGTGCCAGCAGCCTAGAGCCTTCCTCCTACGAGCAGTACTTC
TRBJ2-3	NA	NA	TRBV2	CASSDNRARTDTQYF	TGTGCCAGCAGTGATAACAGGGCGCGCACAGATACGCAGTATTTT
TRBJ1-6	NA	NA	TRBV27	CASSPRINNSPLHF	TGTGCCAGCAGTCCCCGGATCAATAATTCACCCCTCCACTTT
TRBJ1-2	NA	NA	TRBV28	CASSFPDVGIYGYTF	TGTGCCAGCAGTTTCCCGGACGTAGGTATATATGGCTACACCTTC
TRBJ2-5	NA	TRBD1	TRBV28	CASSFRGRGKETQYF	TGTGCCAGCAGTTTTAGAGGCAGGGGGAAAGAGACCCAGTACTTC
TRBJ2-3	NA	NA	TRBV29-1	CSVEKGTDTQYF	TGCAGCGTTGAAAAAGGCACAGATACGCAGTATTTT
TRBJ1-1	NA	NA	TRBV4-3	CASSQDLLGNTEAFF	TGCGCCAGCAGCCAAGATCTTCTAGGGAACACTGAAGCTTTCTTT
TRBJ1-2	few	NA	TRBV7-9	CASSTGFGYTF	TGTGCCAGCAGCACGGGGTTCGGCTACACCTTC
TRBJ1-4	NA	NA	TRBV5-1	CASSLGDSSTNEKLFF	TGCGCCAGCAGCTTGGGCGACAGTTCGACTAATGAAAAACTGTTTTTT
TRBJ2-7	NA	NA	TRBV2	CASSEGVGYYEQYF	TGTGCCAGCAGTGAAGGGGTAGGGTACTACGAGCAGTACTTC
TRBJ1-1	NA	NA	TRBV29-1	CSVVENEAFF	TGCAGCGTTGTAGAGAATGAAGCTTTCTTT
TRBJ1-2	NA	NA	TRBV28	CASSLTPLQGNYGYTF	TGTGCCAGCAGTTTAACCCCACTCCAGGGGAACTATGGCTACACCTTC
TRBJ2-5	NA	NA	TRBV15	CATSRYLRETQYF	TGTGCCACCAGCAGATACCTCCGGGAGACCCAGTACTTC
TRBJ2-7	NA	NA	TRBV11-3	CASSSGGSVSYEQYF	TGTGCCAGCAGCTCCGGGGGTTCCGTGTCCTACGAGCAGTACTTC
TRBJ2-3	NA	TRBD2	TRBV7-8	CASSRKLAESTDTQYF	TGTGCCAGCAGCCGAAAACTAGCGGAGAGCACAGATACGCAGTATTTT
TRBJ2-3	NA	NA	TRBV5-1	CASSFYGLSTDTQYF	TGCGCCAGCAGCTTTTACGGTCTCAGCACAGATACGCAGTATTTT
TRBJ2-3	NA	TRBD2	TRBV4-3	CASSQVRTSGGTDTQYF	TGCGCCAGCAGCCAGGTTCGAACTAGCGGGGGCACAGATACGCAGTATTTT
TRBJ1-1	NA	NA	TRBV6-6	CASSAPEPTEAFF	TGTGCCAGCAGTGCCCCGGAGCCCACTGAAGCTTTCTTT
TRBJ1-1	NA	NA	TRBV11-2	CASRLNTEAFF	TGTGCCAGCAGGTTGAACACTGAAGCTTTCTTT
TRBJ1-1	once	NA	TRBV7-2	CASSYRQALIPNTEAFF	TGTGCCAGCAGCTACCGACAGGCCCTAATACCGAACACTGAAGCTTTCTTT
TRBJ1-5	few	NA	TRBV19	CASTEDRFSNQPQHF	TGTGCCAGCACGGAAGACAGATTTAGCAATCAGCCCCAGCATTTT
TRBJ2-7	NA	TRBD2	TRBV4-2	CASSSGTSGVTYEQYF	TGTGCCAGCAGCTCCGGGACTAGCGGGGTTACCTACGAGCAGTACTTC
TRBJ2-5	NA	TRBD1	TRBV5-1	CASSSGTGGQETQYF	TGCGCCAGCAGCTCCGGGACAGGGGGCCAAGAGACCCAGTACTTC
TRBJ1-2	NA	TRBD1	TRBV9	CASSVSGTGSRYTF	TGTGCCAGCAGCGTGTCCGGGACAGGATCTCGCTACACCTTC
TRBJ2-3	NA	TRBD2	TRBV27	CASSVRSGRATDTQYF	TGTGCCAGCAGTGTACGTAGCGGGAGGGCCACAGATACGCAGTATTTT
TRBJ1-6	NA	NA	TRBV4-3	CASSQVIGGSPLHF	TGCGCCAGCAGCCAAGTTATCGGGGGTTCACCCCTCCACTTT
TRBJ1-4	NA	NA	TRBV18	CASSPGDNGEKLFF	TGTGCCAGCTCACCGGGGGATAACGGGGAAAAACTGTTTTTT
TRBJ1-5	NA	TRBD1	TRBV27	CASSLLSGTGDQPQHF	TGTGCCAGCAGTCTACTATCCGGGACAGGGGATCAGCCCCAGCATTTT
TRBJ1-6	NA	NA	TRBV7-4	CASDRAGRNSPLHF	TGTGCCAGCGATCGGGCAGGGAGAAATTCACCCCTCCACTTT
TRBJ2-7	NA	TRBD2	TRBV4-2	CASSLRLAGTYEQYF	TGTGCCAGCAGTCTCCGACTAGCGGGGACCTACGAGCAGTACTTC
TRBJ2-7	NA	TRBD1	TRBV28	CASSSPGTGPYEQYF	TGTGCCAGCAGTTCCCCCGGGACAGGGCCCTACGAGCAGTACTTC
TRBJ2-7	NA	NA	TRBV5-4	CASSTGQLEDPYF	TGTGCCAGCAGCACAGGACAGCTAGAGGATCCGTACTTC
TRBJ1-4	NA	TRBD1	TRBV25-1	CASSEGQGNEKLFF	TGTGCCAGCAGTGAAGGACAGGGTAATGAAAAACTGTTTTTT
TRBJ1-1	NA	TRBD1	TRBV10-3	CAISGGQGTNTEAFF	TGTGCCATCAGTGGGGGACAGGGAACGAACACTGAAGCTTTCTTT
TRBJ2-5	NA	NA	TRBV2	CASSESGFGTQYF	TGTGCCAGCAGTGAATCGGGTTTTGGGACCCAGTACTTC
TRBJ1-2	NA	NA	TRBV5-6	CASSLSGDLYGYTF	TGTGCCAGCAGCTTATCCGGGGACCTCTATGGCTACACCTTC
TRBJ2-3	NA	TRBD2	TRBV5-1	CASSQGLAGGSTDTQYF	TGCGCCAGCAGCCAGGGACTAGCGGGGGGGAGCACAGATACGCAGTATTTT
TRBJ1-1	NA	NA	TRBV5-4	CASRDRRGGMNTEAFF	TGTGCCAGCAGGGATCGAAGGGGTGGCATGAACACTGAAGCTTTCTTT
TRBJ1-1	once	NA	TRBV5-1	CASSQNTEAFF	TGCGCCAGCAGCCAAAACACTGAAGCTTTCTTT
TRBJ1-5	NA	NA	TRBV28	CASSSQQVGYNQPQHF	TGTGCCAGCAGTTCTCAACAGGTGGGATATAATCAGCCCCAGCATTTT
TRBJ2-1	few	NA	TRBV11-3	CASSLGTKYNEQFF	TGTGCCAGCAGCTTAGGGACAAAGTACAATGAGCAGTTCTTC